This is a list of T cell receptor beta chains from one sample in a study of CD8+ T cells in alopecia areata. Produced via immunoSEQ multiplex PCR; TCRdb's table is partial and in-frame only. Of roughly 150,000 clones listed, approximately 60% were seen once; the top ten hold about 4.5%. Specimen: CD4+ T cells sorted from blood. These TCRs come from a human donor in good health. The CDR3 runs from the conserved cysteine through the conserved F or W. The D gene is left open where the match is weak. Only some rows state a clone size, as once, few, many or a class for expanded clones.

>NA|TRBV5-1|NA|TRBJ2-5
CASSWTDYETQYF
TGCGCCAGCAGCTGGACAGACTACGAGACCCAGTACTTC
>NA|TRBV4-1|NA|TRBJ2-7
CASSPMSGWGYEQYF
TGCGCCAGCAGCCCGATGAGTGGCTGGGGGTACGAGCAGTACTTC
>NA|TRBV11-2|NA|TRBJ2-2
CASSLDPRVSGELFF
TGTGCCAGCAGCTTAGATCCCAGGGTATCTGGGGAGCTGTTTTTT
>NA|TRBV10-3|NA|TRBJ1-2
CAIRRADFQYLQGYTF
TGTGCCATCCGGAGGGCAGACTTTCAATACCTCCAGGGCTACACCTTC
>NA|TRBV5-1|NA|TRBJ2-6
CASSPWLAGANVLTF
TGCGCCAGCAGCCCCTGGTTAGCTGGGGCCAACGTCCTGACTTTC
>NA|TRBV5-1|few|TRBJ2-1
CASSLRLEGGNEQFF
TGCGCCAGCAGCTTAAGACTAGAAGGGGGGAATGAGCAGTTCTTC
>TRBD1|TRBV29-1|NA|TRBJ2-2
CSFTGATGELFF
TGCAGCTTTACAGGGGCGACCGGGGAGCTGTTTTTT
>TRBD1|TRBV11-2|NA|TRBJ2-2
CASSLTATGTGELFF
TGTGCCAGCAGCTTAACCGCGACAGGGACCGGGGAGCTGTTTTTT
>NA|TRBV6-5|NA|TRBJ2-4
CASTSRSQAKNIQYF
TGTGCCAGCACATCCCGGAGCCAAGCCAAAAACATTCAGTACTTC
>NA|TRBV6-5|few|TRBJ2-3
CASSYSKRPADTQYF
TGTGCCAGCAGTTACTCGAAACGTCCCGCAGATACGCAGTATTTT
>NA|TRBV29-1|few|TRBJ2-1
CSCQEGLSNEQFF
TGCAGCTGCCAGGAGGGTCTATCCAATGAGCAGTTCTTC
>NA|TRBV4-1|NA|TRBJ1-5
CASSLQGGNQPQHF
TGCGCCAGCAGCCTACAGGGTGGCAATCAGCCCCAGCATTTT
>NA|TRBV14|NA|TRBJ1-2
CASSQARTTSGGYTF
TGTGCCAGCAGCCAAGCACGGACTACCAGCGGTGGCTACACCTTC
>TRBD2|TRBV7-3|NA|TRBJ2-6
CASSLKGLAGAGANVLTF
TGTGCCAGCAGCCTCAAGGGACTAGCGGGAGCTGGGGCCAACGTCCTGACTTTC
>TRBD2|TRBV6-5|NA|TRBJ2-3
CASSHLAASTDTQYF
TGTGCCAGCAGTCACCTAGCGGCTAGCACAGATACGCAGTATTTT
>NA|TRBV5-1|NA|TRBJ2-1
CATSMERFNEQFF
TGCGCCACCTCAATGGAACGGTTCAATGAGCAGTTCTTC
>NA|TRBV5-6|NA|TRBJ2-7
CASNPTGRSEQYF
TGTGCCAGCAACCCCACAGGACGCAGCGAGCAGTACTTC
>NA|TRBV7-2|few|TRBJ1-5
CASSLGAGNQPQHF
TGTGCCAGCAGCTTAGGGGCGGGCAATCAGCCCCAGCATTTT
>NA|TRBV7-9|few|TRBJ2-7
CASNPISPGEQYF
TGTGCCAGCAACCCAATATCCCCGGGAGAGCAGTACTTC
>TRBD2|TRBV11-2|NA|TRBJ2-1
CASSLVGLAGGPERQFF
TGTGCCAGCAGCTTAGTAGGACTAGCGGGAGGGCCAGAACGGCAGTTCTTC
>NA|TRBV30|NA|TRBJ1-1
CAYTSGVMNTEAFF
TGTGCCTACACCTCAGGGGTTATGAACACTGAAGCTTTCTTT
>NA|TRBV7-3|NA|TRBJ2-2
CASSLNPNTGELFF
TGTGCCAGCAGCTTAAACCCGAACACCGGGGAGCTGTTTTTT
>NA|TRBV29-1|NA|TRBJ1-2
CPQPLVGYTF
TGCCCTCAGCCCTTGGTTGGCTACACCTTC
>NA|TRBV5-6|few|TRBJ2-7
CASSLRLDEQYF
TGTGCCAGCAGCTTGCGCCTAGACGAGCAGTACTTC
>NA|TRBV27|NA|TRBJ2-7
CASSLGRTYEQYF
TGTGCCAGCAGTTTGGGCAGAACCTACGAGCAGTACTTC
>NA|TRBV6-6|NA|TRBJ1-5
CASSSDHSNQPQHF
TGTGCCAGCAGTTCCGACCATAGCAATCAGCCCCAGCATTTT
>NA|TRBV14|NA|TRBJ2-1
CASSPSHNEQFF
TGTGCCAGCAGCCCGTCGCACAATGAGCAGTTCTTC
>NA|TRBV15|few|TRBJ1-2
CATSRDGLGGYTF
TGTGCCACCAGCAGAGACGGCCTGGGAGGCTACACCTTC
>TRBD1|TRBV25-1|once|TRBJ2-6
CASSELGQGRTGANVLTF
TGTGCCAGCAGTGAATTGGGACAGGGGAGGACTGGGGCCAACGTCCTGACTTTC
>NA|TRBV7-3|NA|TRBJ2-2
CASSPRAAFTGELFF
TGTGCCAGCAGCCCAAGGGCCGCGTTCACCGGGGAGCTGTTTTTT
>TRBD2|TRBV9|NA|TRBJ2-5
CASSERLAGPQETQYF
TGTGCCAGCAGCGAGAGACTAGCGGGACCCCAAGAGACCCAGTACTTC
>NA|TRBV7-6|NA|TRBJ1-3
CASSSLTRSSGNTIYF
TGTGCCAGCAGCTCGTTAACCCGATCCTCTGGAAACACCATATATTTT
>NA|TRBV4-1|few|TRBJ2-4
CASSQVTAGGVAKNIQYF
TGCGCCAGCAGCCAAGTCACCGCTGGAGGGGTGGCCAAAAACATTCAGTACTTC
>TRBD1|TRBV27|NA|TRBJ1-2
CASSQTGTGAYGYTF
TGTGCCAGCAGTCAAACCGGGACAGGGGCCTATGGCTACACCTTC
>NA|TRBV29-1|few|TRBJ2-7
CSVTRTGKIYEQYF
TGCAGCGTCACAAGGACCGGGAAGATCTACGAGCAGTACTTC
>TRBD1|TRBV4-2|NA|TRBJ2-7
CASSRGTGPSYEQYF
TGTGCCAGCAGCCGAGGGACAGGACCCTCCTACGAGCAGTACTTC
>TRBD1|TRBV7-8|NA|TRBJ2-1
CASSDRTGDSFF
TGTGCCAGCAGCGATAGGACAGGGGACTCGTTCTTC
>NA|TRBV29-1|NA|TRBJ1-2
CSVHGYTF
TGCAGCGTTCACGGCTACACCTTC
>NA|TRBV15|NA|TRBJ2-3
CATGQARGTQYF
TGTGCCACCGGGCAGGCGAGGGGCACGCAGTATTTT
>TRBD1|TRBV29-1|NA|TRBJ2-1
CSVGQGSNEQFF
TGCAGCGTTGGACAGGGGTCCAATGAGCAGTTCTTC
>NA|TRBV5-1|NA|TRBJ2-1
CASSFGTAYNEQFF
TGCGCCAGCAGCTTCGGGACTGCCTACAATGAGCAGTTCTTC
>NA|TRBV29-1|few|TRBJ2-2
CSVGSVTGELFF
TGCAGCGTTGGCTCGGTCACCGGGGAGCTGTTTTTT
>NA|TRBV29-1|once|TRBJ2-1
CSVGPAAYNEQFF
TGCAGCGTAGGACCGGCGGCCTACAATGAGCAGTTCTTC
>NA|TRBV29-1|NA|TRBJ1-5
CSVGRGGNQPQHF
TGCAGCGTTGGTCGGGGGGGCAATCAGCCCCAGCATTTT
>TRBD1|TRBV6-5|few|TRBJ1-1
CASIETNRGTEAFF
TGTGCCAGCATCGAGACAAACAGGGGGACTGAAGCTTTCTTT
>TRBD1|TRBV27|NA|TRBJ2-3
CASSTRQGSTDTQYF
TGTGCCAGCAGTACAAGACAGGGGAGCACAGATACGCAGTATTTT